Each of the 19 T cell receptor beta chains below was sequenced from the same sample in a study of blood T cell repertoires in COVID-19. The repertoire was sequenced with immunoSEQ multiplex PCR; TCRdb's copy has only in-frame clones and lacks some. Of a few hundred thousand clones detected, around 87% appear once; the ten largest clones hold 6.5% to 9.5%. Sample: peripheral blood. Receptors were obtained from a woman aged 45-60 years who had recovered from COVID-19.

The chain couples TRBV3-1 (or the pseudogene TRBV3-2) to TRBJ2-1, with a tentative D call TRBD2 (6 bases). Looked up from germline, CDR1 is LGHDT and CDR2 is YNNKEL (reference sequence). The CDR3 spans 16 residues. The ends were cut back, 1 base at V and 2 bases at J, with 12 bases in the middle. The CDR3 protein is CASSQVGGIAYNEQFF. Here the CDR3 DNA reads TGTGCCAGCAGCCAAGTTGGCGGGATAGCCTACAATGAGCAGTTCTTC.

The CDR3 sequence is CASSQAVAGDSEQFF. CDR3 nucleotides: TGCGCCAGCAGCCAAGCTGTAGCGGGAGACAGTGAGCAGTTCTTC. V usage is TRBV4-3 and J usage is TRBJ2-1; TRBD2 matches at 9 bases. The germline CDR1 and CDR2 sequences are LGHNA and YSLEER. The CDR3 consists of 15 residues. V dropped 1 base and J dropped 9; count of bases not matched to a gene: 7.

The chain joins TRBV11-1 to TRBJ2-5, with D possibly being TRBD2 (5 bases). Germline CDR1 is SGHAT and CDR2 is FQDESV (reference sequence). The V gene lost 5 bases and the J gene lost 5 bases, with 15 bases spanning the gap. CDR3 length: 14 amino acids. CDR3 sequence: CASSVWGVGETQYF. The CDR3 DNA sequence: TGTGCCAGCAGCGTTTGGGGAGTCGGTGAGACCCAGTACTTC.

The chain is built from TRBV13 and TRBJ2-7, with D tentatively TRBD1 (6 bases). V was shortened by 5 bases and J by 6 bases, with 17 bases between the two germline ends. Germline assignment: CDR1 PRHDT and CDR2 FYEKMQ (reference sequence). This CDR3 is 14 amino acids long. CDR3 loop: CASSPVGASSEQYF. In DNA, the CDR3 is TGTGCCAGCAGCCCTGTGGGGGCCAGCTCCGAGCAGTACTTC.

The chain couples TRBV19 to TRBJ1-2, with D possibly TRBD1 on 6 matching bases. The CDR3 covers 13 residues. Germline-derived CDR1 and CDR2 are LNHDA and SQIVND (reference sequence). V lost 6 bases and J 4 bases, leaving 12 bases between the germline ends. The CDR3 DNA reads TGTGCCAGTAGGTTAGGGGGAACCTATGGCTACACCTTC. Translation gives CASRLGGTYGYTF.

The V gene is TRBV3-1 (or the pseudogene TRBV3-2), the J gene TRBJ1-4; 7 nucleotides align to TRBD1. CDR1 is LGHDT and CDR2 is YNNKEL in the germline V gene (reference sequence). The V gene end was trimmed by 4 bases and the J gene end by 8 bases; junction bases not matched to a gene: 1. This CDR3 is 12 amino acids long. This CDR3 reads CASSRTGEKLFF. The CDR3 bases are TGTGCCAGCAGCCGGACAGGAGAAAAACTGTTTTTT.

J is TRBJ1-2 and V is TRBV2, with TRBD1 as a possible D gene (6 bases). Germline CDR1 and CDR2: SNHLY and FYNNEI. The ends were cut back, 4 bases at V and 4 bases at J, with 16 bases in the middle. The CDR3 has 15 residues. The CDR3 here is CASSVGATWAYGYTF. The CDR3 DNA follows: TGTGCCAGCAGTGTGGGGGCGACATGGGCCTATGGCTACACCTTC.

The chain's CDR3 is CASSFTGANSPLHF. Written as DNA, the CDR3 is TGTGCCAGCAGCTTTACAGGGGCTAATTCACCCCTCCACTTT. The V and J genes are TRBV7-2 and TRBJ1-6, with 7 nucleotides matching TRBD1. The CDR3 extends over 14 amino acids. Trimming took 3 bases from V and 6 from J; bases not matched to a gene: 2. Germline V gene data show CDR1 as SGHTA and CDR2 as FQGNSA. Supplemented by reference TRBV7-2 and TRBJ1-6, the full variable domain reads GAGVSQSPSNKVTEKGKDVELRCDPISGHTALYWYRQSLGQGLEFLIYFQGNSAPDKSGLPSDRFSAERTGGSVSTLTIQRTQQEDSAVYLCASSFTGANSPLHFGNGTRLTVT.

This chain connects TRBV7-9 to TRBJ1-2, with 9 bases matching TRBD1. CDR3 length: 14 residues. CDR1 is SEHNR and CDR2 is FQNEAQ in the germline V gene (reference sequence). V shed 2 bases, J shed 3 bases, and the junction held 1 base outside the gene matches. The CDR3 bases are TGTGCCAGCAGCTTACGGACAGGGGACTATGGCTACACCTTC. Amino acid sequence: CASSLRTGDYGYTF.

This clone is a singleton in its sample. This sequence joins TRBV9 and TRBJ2-3; D may be TRBD2 (5 bases). CDR1 is SGDLS, CDR2 YYNGEE, per germline. V lost 4 bases and J lost 2, with 11 bases in between. The CDR3 is made up of 14 amino acids. This chain's CDR3 is CASSFRTVTDTQYF. The DNA for the CDR3 is TGTGCCAGCAGCTTCAGGACTGTCACAGATACGCAGTATTTT.

The chain joins TRBV6-1 to TRBJ2-3; D unresolved. V lost 2 bases and J lost 0, with 9 bases in between. The length of the CDR3 is 15 residues. Germline loops: CDR1 MNHNS, CDR2 SASEGT. This CDR3 is CASSENHRSTDTQYF. The CDR3 DNA sequence: TGTGCCAGCAGTGAAAACCACCGGAGCACAGATACGCAGTATTTT.

This sequence joins TRBV27 and TRBJ2-2; the D gene is possibly TRBD2 (5 bases). Germline V gene data show CDR1 as MNHEY and CDR2 as SMNVEV (reference sequence). Deletions cut 2 bases from V and 0 bases from J, with 19 bases between. The CDR3 totals 19 residues. The CDR3 DNA follows: TGTGCCAGCAGTTTAGATTACAGTAGAAGCGGAGCGAACACCGGGGAGCTGTTTTTT. Translation gives CASSLDYSRSGANTGELFF.

The chain employs TRBV29-1 and TRBJ2-3; weak D call: TRBD2 (6 bases). CDR3 size: 13 residues. Trimming stripped 2 bases from V and 5 bases from J, with 11 bases between. Germline V gives CDR1 SQVTM, CDR2 ANQGSEA. CDR3 in DNA: TGCAGCGTTGAACGGAGGGGCGGAGATACGCAGTATTTT. This codes for CSVERRGGDTQYF.

The genes are TRBV28 and TRBJ2-4, with TRBD1 matching over 10 bases. The CDR3 loop spans 15 amino acids. CDR1 is MDHEN and CDR2 is SYDVKM in the germline V gene. V was pared by 7 bases and J by 6 bases, with 9 bases of the junction left unmatched. As DNA, the CDR3 is TGTGCCAGCAAACCCACCCGGGACAGGGGAAACATTCAGTACTTC. Translating gives CASKPTRDRGNIQYF.

V and J are TRBV3-1 (or the pseudogene TRBV3-2) and TRBJ2-7; the match to TRBD1 covers 7 bases. V shed 2 bases and J 6 bases; nucleotides not matched to a gene: 10. Germline CDR1 reads LGHDT; CDR2 reads YNNKEL (reference sequence). The CDR3 sequence is 15 residues long. This chain's CDR3 is CASSQSTGEIIEQYF. The CDR3 DNA follows: TGTGCCAGCAGCCAATCAACAGGGGAGATTATCGAGCAGTACTTC.

The chain is built from TRBV28 and TRBJ1-6; maybe TRBD1 (5 bases). Between the trimmed V and J ends, which lost 8 bases and 6 bases, there was a span of 17 bases. The CDR3 has 15 amino acids. The germline gives CDR1 MDHEN, CDR2 SYDVKM. CDR3 nucleotide sequence: TGTGCCAGCGGCCCGGGAGGGCAGGGTAATTCACCCCTCCACTTT. Translated, it gives CASGPGGQGNSPLHF.

The rearrangement uses TRBV19 and TRBJ2-2, with 7 bases identical to TRBD1. CDR1 is LNHDA and CDR2 is SQIVND in the germline V gene (reference sequence). This CDR3 has 16 amino acids. Trimming at V came to 3 bases and at J to 5 bases, leaving 9 bases not matched to a gene. CDR3 sequence reads: CASSMLSGGRTGELFF. The CDR3 nucleotides are TGTGCCAGTAGTATGTTGTCAGGGGGAAGAACCGGGGAGCTGTTTTTT.

The chain uses TRBV9 and TRBJ1-1; D may be TRBD1 (5 bases). Germline lookup yields CDR1 SGDLS and CDR2 YYNGEE. Trimming pared 0 bases from V and 6 bases from J, leaving 9 bases between. CDR3 length equals 13 residues. CDR3 nucleotides: TGTGCCAGCAGCGTAGGGCAGGGCCCTGAAGCTTTCTTT. This encodes CASSVGQGPEAFF.

The chain carries TRBV11-2 and TRBJ2-7; TRBD1 agrees at 9 bases. The CDR3 consists of 15 residues. The trim removed 1 base at V and 0 bases at J, leaving 1 base unmatched. Germline V gene data show CDR1 as SGHAT and CDR2 as FQNNGV. The chain's CDR3 is CASSLVGQGSYEQYF. The CDR3 DNA reads TGTGCCAGCAGCTTAGTGGGACAGGGCTCCTACGAGCAGTACTTC.